This T cell receptor beta chain emerged from a study of CD4+ T cells in melanoma. Whole-study results and caveats: A reported correlation linked neoantigen-specific CD4+ T cells to CD8+, macrophage and B cell function. In melanoma, neoantigen-specific CD4+ T cells reportedly differed in differentiation state.

Of note for this clone: Its target is not known.

Profiling relied on immunoSEQ multiplex PCR, and the TCRdb table lists in-frame clones only, not all of them. The table shows roughly 50,000 clones, with roughly 89% occurring only once. V was cut by 4 bases and J by 4 bases, with 14 bases left in between. Germline V gives CDR1 LGHNA, CDR2 YSLEER. The CDR3 sequence is 15 residues long. V and J are TRBV4-3 and TRBJ2-1; D is possibly TRBD2 (6 bases). Sequences were obtained from peripheral blood. This TCR derives from a human donor with melanoma. CDR3 sequence: CASSPRDSSYNEQFF. For the CDR3, the DNA is TGCGCCAGCAGCCCTCGGGACTCCTCATACAATGAGCAGTTCTTC.